This T cell receptor (beta chain) was observed in a study of somatic mutations in cytotoxic T cells in rheumatoid arthritis. Study-level background: Peripheral blood samples of more than 25 ml EDTA were taken from patients directly after diagnosis and before treatment. Including V beta1+ cells that were sequenced for TCRB, some T-cell populations stained with V beta antibodies were flow-sorted at nearly 100% purity.

In the original analysis: When patient CD8+ clones larger than 1% were compared with published virus-specific TCRB sequences, few matched. Produced via immunoSEQ multiplex PCR; TCRdb's table is partial and in-frame only. V, J and clone size reflect that table, while D and trimming were determined from the DNA. The sample contains some 16,000 clones, 75% to 85% of which appear only once. The V and J ends lost 0 bases and 3 bases respectively, with 9 bases between them. The V gene's germline CDR1 is LGHNA and CDR2 YSLEER. The CDR3 totals 15 residues. This clonotype was obtained from an adult with rheumatoid arthritis. The chain couples TRBV4-3 to TRBJ1-3, with D unresolved. Sequencing used CD8+ T cells sorted from blood. CDR3: CASSQDRAGGNTIYF. CDR3 bases: TGCGCCAGCAGCCAAGATCGGGCCGGTGGAAACACCATATATTTT.